These 26 T cell receptor beta chains came from one sample sequenced in a study of STAT5B mutations in CD4+ large granular lymphocyte leukemia. The table came from immunoSEQ multiplex PCR; TCRdb's copy has only in-frame clones and leaves some out. Of tens of thousands of clones in the sample, 78% were seen once. The sample was CD4+ T cells from blood buffy coats. Receptor source: a human donor in good health.

This chain links TRBV10-1 with TRBJ1-3; 8 nucleotides agree with TRBD1. Germline V lookup: CDR1 WNHNN, CDR2 SYGVQD (reference sequence). This CDR3 spans 17 amino acids. Losses at the gene ends were 5 bases for V and 1 base for J; bases not matched to a gene: 10. The CDR3 loop is CASSSGTGWSSGNTIYF. The CDR3 bases are TGCGCCAGCAGTTCTGGGACAGGCTGGAGTTCTGGAAACACCATATATTTT.

J is TRBJ2-6 and V is TRBV27; D is unresolved. The CDR3 has 14 amino acids. The germline V gene has CDR1 MNHEY and CDR2 SMNVEV (reference sequence). Deletions cut 6 bases from V and 4 bases from J, with 10 bases between. DNA of the CDR3: TGTGCCAGCAGCTTGTCTGGGGGGGCCAACGTCCTGACTTTC. It yields the protein CASSLSGGANVLTF.

This sequence joins TRBV7-8 and TRBJ1-6, with D uncertain. The CDR3 loop spans 13 amino acids. The germline V and J ends were trimmed by 2 bases and 14 bases, with 13 bases remaining between them. From germline, CDR1 is SGHVS and CDR2 FQNEAQ. CDR3 region: CASSLPGIYALHF. DNA for the CDR3: TGTGCCAGCAGCTTACCGGGGATCTATGCCCTCCACTTT.

The chain combines TRBV6-5 with TRBJ2-1; D is uncertain. V lost 0 bases and J lost 8, with 14 bases in between. Germline V gene data show CDR1 as MNHEY and CDR2 as SVGAGI. The CDR3 spans 15 residues. For the CDR3, the DNA is TGTGCCAGCAGTTACTCCCGAGGTTCTACGGATGAGCAGTTCTTC. This encodes CASSYSRGSTDEQFF.

The chain carries TRBV14 and TRBJ2-1; 12 bases fit TRBD2. The CDR3 contains 15 residues. From germline, CDR1 is SGHDN and CDR2 FVKESK. The trim removed 5 bases at V and 5 bases at J, leaving 4 bases unmatched. CDR3 protein: CASSIGLAGHNEQFF. The CDR3 DNA sequence: TGTGCCAGCAGCATCGGACTAGCGGGGCACAATGAGCAGTTCTTC.

The chain links TRBV9 to TRBJ2-1; D might be TRBD1 (6 bases). Germline lookup yields CDR1 SGDLS and CDR2 YYNGEE. V gave up 4 bases and J gave up 10 bases, with 12 bases separating them. There are 12 residues in the CDR3. The CDR3 spells CASSLSRGEQFF. DNA of the CDR3: TGTGCCAGCAGCTTATCGAGGGGGGAGCAGTTCTTC.

This rearrangement joins TRBV29-1 to TRBJ2-1; the match to TRBD1 covers 10 bases. From germline, CDR1 is SQVTM and CDR2 ANQGSEA. The length of the CDR3 is 11 residues. With 4 bases clipped from V and 9 bases from J, the junction kept 0 bases outside the gene matches. The CDR3 DNA sequence: TGCAGCGTTGGGACAGGGGGTGAGCAGTTCTTC. As protein: CSVGTGGEQFF.

The V gene is TRBV6-6, the J gene TRBJ2-7; TRBD1 matches at 7 bases. Losses at the gene ends were 2 bases for V and 11 bases for J; bases not matched to a gene: 15. The CDR3 covers 15 residues. The germline V gene encodes CDR1 MNHNY and CDR2 SVGAGI (reference sequence). This CDR3 is CASSYRTGGEDREYF. As DNA, the CDR3 is TGTGCCAGCAGTTACCGGACTGGGGGTGAAGACAGGGAGTACTTC.

V usage is TRBV7-3 and J usage is TRBJ2-2, with D unclear. Trimming took 3 bases from V and 6 from J, leaving 5 bases between them. The CDR3 contains 12 residues. Per the germline V gene, CDR1 is SGHTA and CDR2 is FQGTGA. The chain's CDR3 is CASSFNAGELFF. The CDR3 DNA follows: TGTGCCAGCAGCTTTAACGCCGGGGAGCTGTTTTTT.

V usage is TRBV18 and J usage is TRBJ2-7; 7 bases are a match to TRBD1. Germline values: CDR1 KGHSH, CDR2 LQKENI. V dropped 0 bases and J dropped 2; count of bases not matched to a gene: 1. CDR3 length: 14 amino acids. The CDR3 region has the DNA TGTGCCAGCTCACCACCCCAGGGGGCCTACGAGCAGTACTTC. Its translation is CASSPPQGAYEQYF. Supplemented by reference TRBV18 and TRBJ2-7, the full variable domain reads NAGVMQNPRHLVRRRGQEARLRCSPMKGHSHVYWYRQLPEEGLKFMVYLQKENIIDESGMPKERFSAEFPKEGPSILRIQQVVRGDSAAYFCASSPPQGAYEQYFGPGTRLTVT.

The chain recombines TRBV28 with TRBJ2-3; maybe TRBD2 (6 bases). Trimming cost V 8 bases and J 10 bases, with 19 bases left between them. CDR3 size: 13 residues. From germline, CDR1 is MDHEN and CDR2 SYDVKM. CDR3 in DNA: TGTGCCAGCGGGGGGAATAAATTGGCTGCGCAGTATTTT. It codes for CASGGNKLAAQYF.

V usage is TRBV6-5 and J usage is TRBJ2-7, with D perhaps given as TRBD1 or TRBD2 (5 bases each). The V end lost 4 bases, the J end lost 2 bases, and 12 bases lay between the germline ends. The CDR3 covers 14 residues. Germline CDR1 MNHEY, CDR2 SVGAGI. In DNA, the CDR3 is TGTGCCAGCAGTTTTACTCCGGGACCCTACGAGCAGTACTTC. Amino acids: CASSFTPGPYEQYF.

The rearrangement links TRBV10-3 to TRBJ2-5; D is perhaps TRBD1 or TRBD2 (7 bases each). Deletions cut 10 bases from V and 1 base from J, with 25 bases between. This CDR3 has 17 amino acids. Germline CDR1 is ENHRY and CDR2 is SYGVKD. The CDR3 is CATLRGLTGGSQETQYF. CDR3 nucleotides: TGTGCCACGCTTAGGGGGCTGACGGGGGGATCCCAAGAGACCCAGTACTTC.

The chain combines TRBV7-8 with TRBJ2-5, with unresolved D. Per the germline V gene, CDR1 is SGHVS and CDR2 is FQNEAQ. The CDR3 is made up of 17 amino acids. Trimming took 5 bases from V and 0 from J, leaving 19 bases between them. The CDR3 loop is CASSPARNDLYQETQYF. DNA of the CDR3: TGTGCCAGCAGCCCCGCCCGAAACGATTTGTACCAAGAGACCCAGTACTTC.

The table lists this clone with a count of one. The chain combines TRBV7-8 with TRBJ2-7, with 8 nucleotides matching TRBD2. V lost 1 base to trimming and J lost 2 bases; unmatched junction nucleotides: 10. Germline lookup yields CDR1 SGHVS and CDR2 FQNEAQ. The CDR3 length is 17 residues. The CDR3 loop reads CASSLGGSTSGTYEQYF. In DNA form, the CDR3 reads TGTGCCAGCAGCTTAGGGGGTAGTACTAGCGGCACCTACGAGCAGTACTTC. The whole variable domain, filled in from reference TRBV7-8 and TRBJ2-7, reads GAGVSQSPRYKVAKRGQDVALRCDPISGHVSLFWYQQALGQGPEFLTYFQNEAQLDKSGLPSDRFFAERPEGSVSTLKIQRTQQEDSAVYLCASSLGGSTSGTYEQYFGPGTRLTVT.

This clone was seen only a few times. The J gene is TRBJ1-5, the V gene TRBV4-2; 7 positions agree with TRBD1. Germline CDR1 reads LGHNA; CDR2 reads YNFKEQ. V trimming: 4 bases; J trimming: 6 bases; junction bases outside the gene matches: 6. The CDR3 consists of 14 residues. The CDR3 here is CASSRTGEGQPQHF. CDR3 nucleotide sequence: TGTGCCAGCAGCCGTACAGGGGAAGGTCAGCCCCAGCATTTT.

This clone was seen only a few times. CDR3 region: CASSRGLAEETQYF. The CDR3 DNA is TGTGCCAGCAGCCGAGGCTTGGCAGAAGAGACCCAGTACTTC. V usage is TRBV5-4 and J usage is TRBJ2-5; no firm D call. Trimming removed 4 bases at V and 3 bases at J, with 13 bases between. CDR1 and CDR2 (germline): SGHNT, YYREEE (reference sequence). CDR3 length: 14 amino acids.

The chain uses TRBV19 and TRBJ2-2; D is unclear. Germline V gene lookup returns CDR1 LNHDA and CDR2 SQIVND (reference sequence). This CDR3 has 13 amino acids. Trimming left V 7 bases short and J 1 base short, with 7 bases between. The DNA for the CDR3 is TGTGCCAGTAAACAGAGGAACACCGGGGAGCTGTTTTTT. Translated, it gives CASKQRNTGELFF.

V usage is TRBV10-3 and J usage is TRBJ2-1; 14 nucleotides align to TRBD2. The CDR3 extends over 16 amino acids. V dropped 6 bases and J dropped 6; count of bases not matched to a gene: 7. CDR1 and CDR2 from the germline V gene are ENHRY and SYGVKD. This CDR3 reads CAIRGTSGGTPNEQFF. DNA of the CDR3: TGTGCCATCAGGGGGACTAGCGGGGGAACCCCCAATGAGCAGTTCTTC.

The J gene is TRBJ1-1, the V gene TRBV2; weak D call: TRBD1 (6 bases). The CDR3 contains 14 residues. The V gene's germline CDR1 is SNHLY and CDR2 FYNNEI. The V end was cut by 9 bases, the J end by 0 bases, with 14 bases between. DNA for the CDR3: TGTGCCAGAGAAGGGGGAGCCTTGAACACTGAAGCTTTCTTT. The encoded protein is CAREGGALNTEAFF.

The chain links TRBV30 to TRBJ1-4; D is uncertain. With 3 bases removed from V and 5 bases from J, the gap between germline ends came to 7 bases. The CDR3 sequence is 12 residues long. Germline V gene lookup returns CDR1 GTSNPN and CDR2 SVGIG (reference sequence). The DNA for the CDR3 is TGTGCCTGGAGCGTCAGAAATGAAAAACTGTTTTTT. It codes for CAWSVRNEKLFF. The full variable domain, its missing parts supplied by reference TRBV30 and TRBJ1-4, is SQTIHQWPATLVQPVGSPLSLECTVEGTSNPNLYWYRQAAGRGLQLLFYSVGIGQISSEVPQNLSASRPQDRQFILSSKKLLLSDSGFYLCAWSVRNEKLFFGSGTQLSVL.

The chain has TRBV10-3 and TRBJ1-1; D is ambiguous. The CDR3 has 14 residues. Deletions cut 8 bases from V and 2 bases from J, with 15 bases between. Germline CDR1 and CDR2: ENHRY and SYGVKD. The CDR3 here is CAILPREGNTEAFF. The CDR3 bases are TGTGCCATCCTTCCTAGGGAGGGAAACACTGAAGCTTTCTTT.

CDR3 coding DNA: TGTGCCAGCTCACCTAACCTTGAGCTTCACTCCTACGAGCAGTACTTC. Amino acid sequence: CASSPNLELHSYEQYF. The V gene is TRBV18, the J gene TRBJ2-7, with no clear D. Trimming shortened V by 3 bases and J by 0 bases, and 15 bases separated the two germline ends. The CDR3 has 16 residues. Per the germline V gene, CDR1 is KGHSH and CDR2 is LQKENI.

The chain carries TRBV6-5 and TRBJ2-1; TRBD2 is a possible D gene (7 bases). V lost 4 bases and J 0 bases, leaving 10 bases between the germline ends. CDR1 and CDR2 (germline): MNHEY, SVGAGI. The CDR3 sequence is 15 residues long. DNA of the CDR3: TGTGCCAGCAGTTGGGGGGGGGCCTCCTACAATGAGCAGTTCTTC. Translation gives CASSWGGASYNEQFF.

This clone occurred a few times. This chain joins TRBV28 and TRBJ1-2; the match to TRBD1 covers 7 bases. V shed 3 bases, J shed 4 bases, and the junction held 11 bases outside the gene matches. Germline CDR1 MDHEN, CDR2 SYDVKM. The CDR3 runs to 16 residues. CDR3 in amino acids: CASSFGTALLGYGYTF. The CDR3 region has the DNA TGTGCCAGCAGTTTTGGGACAGCACTCTTGGGCTATGGCTACACCTTC.

This chain connects TRBV9 to TRBJ1-1, with a weak D call TRBD1 (6 bases). V was pared by 2 bases and J by 4 bases, with 12 bases between. CDR3 length: 14 residues. Per the germline V gene, CDR1 is SGDLS and CDR2 is YYNGEE. Written as DNA, the CDR3 is TGTGCCAGCAGCGTTGGGGGCGCCGGCACTGAAGCTTTCTTT. It yields the protein CASSVGGAGTEAFF.